This TCR beta chain is from a study of T cells after yellow fever vaccination. TCRdb fed the 5' RACE reads into MiXCR, producing one record per CDR3 protein. The data show some 300,000 distinct CDR3 sequences, roughly 4% seen once. The CDR3 is 15 amino acids. CDR1 is LNHDA and CDR2 is SQIVND in the germline V gene (reference sequence). V dropped 7 bases and J dropped 6 bases, with 21 bases sitting between them. This clonotype showed up just a few times. Its antigen is currently unknown. Study-wide results and caveats: Researchers report a weaker secondary response that nonetheless peaked faster, day 5 versus 15.

This sequence was found in a man younger than 35 who received the YFV17D yellow fever vaccine. The rearrangement links TRBV19 to TRBJ1-1; D might be TRBD1 (5 bases). This specimen consisted of PBMCs, obtained on the day of the yellow fever booster vaccination. This CDR3 is CASTRQGRSRAEAFF. CDR3 nucleotides: TGTGCCAGTACTCGGCAGGGCCGAAGTCGGGCTGAAGCTTTCTTT.